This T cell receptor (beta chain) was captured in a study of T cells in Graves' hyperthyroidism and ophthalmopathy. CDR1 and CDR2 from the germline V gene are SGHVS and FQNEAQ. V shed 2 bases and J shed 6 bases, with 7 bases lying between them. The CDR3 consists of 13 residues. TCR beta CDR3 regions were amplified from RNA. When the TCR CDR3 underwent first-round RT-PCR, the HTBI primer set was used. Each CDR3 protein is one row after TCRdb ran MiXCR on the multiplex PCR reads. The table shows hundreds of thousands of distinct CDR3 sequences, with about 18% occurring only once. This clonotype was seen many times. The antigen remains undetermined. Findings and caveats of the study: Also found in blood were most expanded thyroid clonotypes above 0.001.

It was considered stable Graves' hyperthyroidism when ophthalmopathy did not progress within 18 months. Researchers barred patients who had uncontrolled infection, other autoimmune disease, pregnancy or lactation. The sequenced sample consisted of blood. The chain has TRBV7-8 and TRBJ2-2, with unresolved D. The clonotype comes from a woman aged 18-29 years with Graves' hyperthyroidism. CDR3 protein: CASSLSQSGELFF. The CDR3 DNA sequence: TGTGCCAGCAGCTTATCCCAATCCGGGGAGCTGTTTTTT.